This TCR beta chain is from a study of blood T cell repertoires in COVID-19. Study as a whole: Sources were T cells, B-cell-depleted T cells, or PBMCs; the material itself was cDNA or gDNA.

With 1 base removed from V and 3 bases from J, the gap between germline ends came to 13 bases. The CDR3 contains 15 residues. The V gene's germline CDR1 is LNHDA and CDR2 SQIVND (reference sequence). Data came from immunoSEQ multiplex PCR; TCRdb stores just in-frame clones and leaves some out. The table includes about 180,000 clones, around 83% detected once. Sequencing used peripheral blood. The rearrangement links TRBV19 to TRBJ2-7; possible D gene TRBD1, 5 bases. The origin of this receptor is a human donor in a cohort sampled during active COVID-19. In nucleotides, the CDR3 is TGTGCCAGTAGTATAGCTTTCAACAGGCGCTACGAGCAGTACTTC. Protein: CASSIAFNRRYEQYF.